This T cell receptor (beta chain) appears in the sequencing data of a study of regulatory T cells in long-lasting Graves disease. Study-wide results and caveats: Persistent disease samples used TRBV28, TRBJ1-2 and TRBJ2-5 preferentially. Persistent-disease Graves' patients showed less TCR diversity than new cases.

The CDR3 totals 16 residues. Germline CDR1 MDHEN, CDR2 SYDVKM. Trimming left V 4 bases short and J 0 bases short, with 14 bases between. Time point reported: newly diagnosed GD, antithyroid drugs for less than 3 months. Scientists built the TCR library using RNA that was extracted from PBMCs. In each case, Graves' disease was diagnosed per American Thyroid Association guidelines. The authors drew patients from an endocrinology department in Xi'an, China. The authors built TCR beta libraries using iRepertoire HTBI primers and Arm-PCR of CDR3 regions. TCRdb recomputed calls from the multiplex PCR reads with MiXCR, one row per CDR3 protein. The profile shows some 250,000 distinct CDR3 sequences, just over 20% of them singletons. Concerning this clonotype itself: The antigen is unknown.

The sequence derives from a female donor with Graves disease. The chain recombines TRBV28 with TRBJ2-3; D might be TRBD1 (6 bases). Specimen: peripheral blood mononuclear cells (PBMCs), collected at new diagnosis, from a patient treated with antithyroid drugs. The CDR3 is CASSSPEQGSTDTQYF. CDR3 bases: TGTGCCAGCAGTTCACCGGAACAGGGTAGCACAGATACGCAGTATTTT.